Listed here are 18 T cell receptor beta chains from one sample, sequenced in a study of blood T cells in healthy people across ages. Using a J-beta primer mix together with a sample-barcoded 5' primer, a second PCR was run for about 6 to 11 cycles. TCRdb redid the calling of the 5' RACE reads with MiXCR, one entry per CDR3 protein. The sample consists of about 1.6 million distinct CDR3 sequences, roughly 32% of them appearing once. The sequenced sample was blood. These receptors came from a woman aged 30 to 39 in good health.

V and J are TRBV7-3 and TRBJ2-1, with D perhaps matching TRBD1 (6 bases). The CDR3 extends over 16 amino acids. Trimming took 5 bases from V and 4 from J, leaving 18 bases between them. Germline assignment: CDR1 SGHTA and CDR2 FQGTGA. CDR3 bases: TGTGCCAGCAGCCAGAGCCACCGGGACACATACAATGAGCAGTTCTTC. This sequence encodes CASSQSHRDTYNEQFF.

The chain couples TRBV4-1 to TRBJ2-7; 11 bases match TRBD2. The CDR3 runs 15 residues. The trim removed 4 bases at V and 5 bases at J, leaving 7 bases unmatched. CDR1 and CDR2 (germline): MGHRA, YSYEKL. CDR3 residues: CASSLTSGDIDEQYF. DNA of the CDR3: TGCGCCAGCAGCCTGACTAGCGGGGATATTGACGAGCAGTACTTC.

The gene calls are TRBV12-3 or TRBV12-4 and TRBJ2-3; no clear D. Trimming removed 6 bases at V and 5 bases at J, with 9 bases between. The CDR3 sequence is 12 residues long. The CDR3 region is CASSSKGDTQYF. CDR3 DNA: TGTGCCAGCAGCTCTAAGGGAGATACGCAGTATTTT.

This clonotype has only a few counts. The chain couples TRBV20-1 to TRBJ2-3; tentative D call: TRBD2 (5 bases). CDR1 is DFQATT, CDR2 SNEGSKA, per germline (reference sequence). Deletions cut 3 bases from V and 4 bases from J, with 14 bases between. CDR3 length: 14 amino acids. In nucleotides, the CDR3 is TGCAGTGCTAGTCCACTAGAAGGCCCAGATACGCAGTATTTT. Its protein product is CSASPLEGPDTQYF.

The CDR3 loop reads CASSLSGHKVGYTF. The CDR3 coding sequence is TGTGCCAGCAGTTTATCGGGACACAAGGTGGGCTACACCTTC. The chain carries TRBV27 and TRBJ1-2; TRBD1 might be the D (6 bases). This CDR3 contains 14 residues. Germline CDR1 and CDR2: MNHEY and SMNVEV (reference sequence). Trimming removed 0 bases from V and 8 bases from J, with 13 bases in between.

This clonotype was seen repeatedly, ten times or more. V usage is TRBV3-1 and J usage is TRBJ1-4; D call uncertain. Germline-derived CDR1 and CDR2 are LGHDT and YNNKEL (reference sequence). This CDR3 comprises 11 residues. With 3 bases removed from V and 7 bases from J, the gap between germline ends came to 3 bases. CDR3 residues: CASSQSEKLFF. The CDR3 DNA is TGTGCCAGCAGCCAGAGTGAAAAACTGTTTTTT.

Comments on this clonotype: Its ends do not fully match the called genes, so a read error is possible. This chain joins TRBV6-6 and TRBJ2-7; 8 nucleotides line up with TRBD1. Germline CDR1 and CDR2: MNHNY and SVGAGI (reference sequence). The CDR3 sequence is 15 residues long. The CDR3 DNA reads TGTGCCAGCGGTTACTCGGCGACAGGGGTATACGAGCAGTACTTC. Translated, it gives CASGYSATGVYEQYF.

This clonotype has only one observation. The gene calls are TRBV5-4 and TRBJ1-4, with D uncertain. Trimming took 1 base from V and 7 from J, leaving 11 bases between them. CDR1 SGHNT and CDR2 YYREEE come from the germline V gene (reference sequence). The CDR3 is made up of 14 amino acids. Here the CDR3 DNA reads TGTGCCAGCAGCTTGTCCTTACGAGGTGAAAAACTGTTTTTT. Translation gives CASSLSLRGEKLFF.

This chain joins TRBV18 and TRBJ2-3; possibly TRBD2 for D (6 bases). CDR1 KGHSH and CDR2 LQKENI come from the germline V gene. The CDR3 covers 15 residues. V was trimmed by 3 bases and J by 2 bases, leaving 12 bases between them. CDR3 residues: CASSPNAGNTDTQYF. The DNA for the CDR3 is TGTGCCAGCTCACCGAACGCGGGGAACACAGATACGCAGTATTTT.

This clonotype was counted between two and nine times. The V and J genes are TRBV29-1 and TRBJ1-1; D unclear. CDR1 is SQVTM, CDR2 ANQGSEA, per germline. Trimming stripped 1 base from V and 4 bases from J, with 10 bases between. This CDR3 contains 13 residues. CDR3 nucleotide sequence: TGCAGCGTTGAAGCCGATTTCGGCACTGAAGCTTTCTTT. Translating it yields CSVEADFGTEAFF.

The V call is TRBV5-6, the J call TRBJ2-2, with a tentative D call TRBD2 (6 bases). The CDR3 contains 15 residues. Germline CDR1 and CDR2: SGHDT and YYEEEE. With 0 bases removed from V and 3 bases from J, the gap between germline ends came to 9 bases. Here the CDR3 reads CASSLGGKYTGELFF. CDR3 in DNA: TGTGCCAGCAGCTTGGGCGGGAAATACACCGGGGAGCTGTTTTTT.

This clonotype was observed once. The rearrangement uses TRBV6-1 and TRBJ1-1, with D unresolved. This CDR3 region has 13 residues. Germline values: CDR1 MNHNS, CDR2 SASEGT. V shed 2 bases and J shed 6 bases, with 10 bases lying between them. Written as DNA, the CDR3 is TGTGCCAGCAGTGAACCCCTAGCGGCTGAAGCTTTCTTT. Translation gives CASSEPLAAEAFF.

The chain links TRBV12-3 or TRBV12-4 to TRBJ1-5; D might be TRBD1 (6 bases). This CDR3 contains 16 residues. Trimming left V 6 bases short and J 0 bases short, with 15 bases between. The CDR3 coding sequence is TGTGCCAGCAGAGCGAGTTTACAGGGTAGCAATCAGCCCCAGCATTTT. It specifies CASRASLQGSNQPQHF.

This clonotype was recorded once. Because the CDR3 is missing its conserved closing phenylalanine or tryptophan, this is likely a read error. The chain is built from TRBV12-3 or TRBV12-4 and TRBJ1-2; 7 bases are shared with TRBD1. The junction had 6 bases not matched to a gene; V was cut back by 4 bases and J by 10 bases. The length of the CDR3 is 12 residues. CDR3 nucleotides: TGTGCCAGCAGTTCTACAGGGGCGGACTACACCTGC. Translating gives CASSSTGADYTC.

The V gene is TRBV7-3, the J gene TRBJ2-3; TRBD1 aligns across 9 bases. Germline CDR1 and CDR2: SGHTA and FQGTGA. The CDR3 has 12 amino acids. The junction had 7 bases not matched to a gene; V was cut back by 5 bases and J by 13 bases. The CDR3 nucleotides read TGTGCCAGCAGCCGGGGGACAGGGCCTGAGTATTTT. The encoded protein is CASSRGTGPEYF.

The rearrangement uses TRBV11-2 and TRBJ2-4, with D perhaps TRBD1 (6 bases). The germline CDR1 and CDR2 sequences are SGHAT and FQNNGV. The CDR3 contains 15 residues. Trimming left V 5 bases short and J 6 bases short, with 17 bases between. In DNA form, the CDR3 reads TGTGCCAGCAGCCAGGTGGGGGCACGAGGAAACATTCAGTACTTC. Protein product: CASSQVGARGNIQYF.

The V call is TRBV4-1, the J call TRBJ2-7, with 7 positions matching TRBD1. CDR1 MGHRA and CDR2 YSYEKL come from the germline V gene. The ends lost 4 bases at V and 1 base at J; junction bases unmatched: 7. CDR3 length: 15 amino acids. The CDR3 nucleotides are TGCGCCAGCAGCCCGCGGACAGGTAATTCCTACGAGCAGTACGTC. It yields the protein CASSPRTGNSYEQYV.

The table lists this clonotype with a few counts. The chain couples TRBV3-1 to TRBJ1-4, with D perhaps TRBD1 (6 bases). This CDR3 is built from 16 residues. Trimming shortened V by 6 bases and J by 5 bases, and 19 bases separated the two germline ends. In germline, CDR1 is LGHDT, CDR2 YNNKEL (reference sequence). CDR3 DNA: TGTGCCAGCAGACCAGGGAGGGACACATCAAATGAAAAACTGTTTTTT. This translates into CASRPGRDTSNEKLFF.